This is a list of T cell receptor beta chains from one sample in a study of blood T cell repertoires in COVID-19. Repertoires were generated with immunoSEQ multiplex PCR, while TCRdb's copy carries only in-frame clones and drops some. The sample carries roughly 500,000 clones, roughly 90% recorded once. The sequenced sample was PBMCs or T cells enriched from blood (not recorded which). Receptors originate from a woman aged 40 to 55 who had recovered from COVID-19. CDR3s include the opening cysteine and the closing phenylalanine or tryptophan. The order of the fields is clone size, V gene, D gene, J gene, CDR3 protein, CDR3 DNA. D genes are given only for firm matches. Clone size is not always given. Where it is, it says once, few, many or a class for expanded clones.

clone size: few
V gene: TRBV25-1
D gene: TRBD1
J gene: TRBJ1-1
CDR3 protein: CASSGKGTGVTEAFF
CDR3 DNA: TGTGCCAGCAGTGGGAAGGGGACAGGGGTCACTGAAGCTTTCTTT

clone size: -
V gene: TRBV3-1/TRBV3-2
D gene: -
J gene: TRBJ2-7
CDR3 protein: CASSQPGAYEQYF
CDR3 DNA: TGTGCCAGCAGCCAACCAGGGGCCTACGAGCAGTACTTC

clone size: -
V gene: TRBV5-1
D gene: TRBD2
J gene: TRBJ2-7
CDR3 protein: CASSSYGTSNEQYF
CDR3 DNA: TGCGCCAGCAGCTCCTACGGGACTAGCAACGAGCAGTACTTC

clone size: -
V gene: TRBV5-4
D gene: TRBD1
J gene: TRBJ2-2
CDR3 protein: CASSIQDRVTGELFF
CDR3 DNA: TGTGCCAGCAGCATTCAAGACAGGGTCACCGGGGAGCTGTTTTTT

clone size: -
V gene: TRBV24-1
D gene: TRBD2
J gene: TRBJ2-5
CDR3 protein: CATSATTSGSVRERETQYF
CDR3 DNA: TGTGCCACCAGCGCCACTACTAGCGGGAGTGTTCGAGAAAGGGAGACCCAGTACTTC

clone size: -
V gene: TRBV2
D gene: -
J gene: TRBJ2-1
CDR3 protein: CASRRLIYNEQFF
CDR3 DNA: TGTGCCAGCAGGCGCTTAATCTACAATGAGCAGTTCTTC

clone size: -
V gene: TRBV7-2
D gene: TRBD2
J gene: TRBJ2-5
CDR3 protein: CASSLSVSGLLYQETQYF
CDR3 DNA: TGTGCCAGCAGCTTAAGCGTGTCGGGACTACTGTACCAAGAGACCCAGTACTTC

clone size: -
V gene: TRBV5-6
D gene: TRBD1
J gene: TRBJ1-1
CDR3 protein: CASSWTGSYTEAFF
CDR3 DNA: TGTGCCAGCAGCTGGACAGGATCTTACACTGAAGCTTTCTTT

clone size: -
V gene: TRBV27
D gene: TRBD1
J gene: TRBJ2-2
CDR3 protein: CASSRDRGRTGELFF
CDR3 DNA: TGTGCCAGCAGCCGGGACAGGGGGCGTACCGGGGAGCTGTTTTTT

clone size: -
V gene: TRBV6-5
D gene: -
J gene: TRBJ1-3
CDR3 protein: CASSYSLEAGNTIYF
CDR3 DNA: TGTGCCAGCAGTTACTCGTTGGAGGCTGGAAACACCATATATTTT

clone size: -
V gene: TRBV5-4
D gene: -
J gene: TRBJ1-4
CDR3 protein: CASSGSTTGATNEKLFF
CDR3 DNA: TGTGCCAGCAGCGGCTCGACCACGGGTGCAACTAATGAAAAACTGTTTTTT

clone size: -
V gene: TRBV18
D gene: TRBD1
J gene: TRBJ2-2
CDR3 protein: CASSPPGQGLGELFF
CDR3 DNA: TGTGCCAGCTCACCACCGGGACAGGGGCTCGGGGAGCTGTTTTTT

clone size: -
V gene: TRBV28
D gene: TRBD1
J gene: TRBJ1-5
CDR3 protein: CASRIDRDQPQHF
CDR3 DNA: TGTGCCAGCAGGATAGACAGGGACCAGCCCCAGCATTTT

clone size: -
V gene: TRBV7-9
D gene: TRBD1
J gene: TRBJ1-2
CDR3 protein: CASSLGDRGPYGYTF
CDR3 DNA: TGTGCCAGCAGCTTGGGGGACAGGGGCCCCTATGGCTACACCTTC

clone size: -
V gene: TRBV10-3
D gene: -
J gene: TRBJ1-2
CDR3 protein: CAISESGGGYTF
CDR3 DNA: TGTGCCATCAGTGAGTCAGGGGGTGGCTACACCTTC

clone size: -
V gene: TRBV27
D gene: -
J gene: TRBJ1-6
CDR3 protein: CASSLSPNSPLHF
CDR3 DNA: TGTGCCAGCAGTTTATCCCCGAATTCACCCCTCCACTTT

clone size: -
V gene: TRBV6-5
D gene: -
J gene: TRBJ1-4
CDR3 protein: CASSYSPGYSEKLFF
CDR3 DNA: TGTGCCAGCAGTTACTCGCCAGGGTATAGTGAAAAACTGTTTTTT

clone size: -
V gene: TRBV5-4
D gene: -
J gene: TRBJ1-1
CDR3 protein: CASSYNPVNTEAFF
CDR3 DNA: TGTGCCAGCAGCTACAACCCAGTTAACACTGAAGCTTTCTTT

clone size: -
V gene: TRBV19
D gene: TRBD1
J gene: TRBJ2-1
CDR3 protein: CASSSFRDRGYNEQFF
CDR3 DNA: TGTGCCAGTAGCTCCTTCCGGGACAGAGGCTACAATGAGCAGTTCTTC

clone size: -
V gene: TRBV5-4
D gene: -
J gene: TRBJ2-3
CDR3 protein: CASSHSQARSTDTQYF
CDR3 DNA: TGTGCCAGCAGCCACAGCCAGGCGCGAAGCACAGATACGCAGTATTTT

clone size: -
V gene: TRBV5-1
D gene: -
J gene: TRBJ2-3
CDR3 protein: CASRPTGDTDTQYF
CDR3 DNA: TGCGCCAGCCGACCCACGGGGGACACAGATACGCAGTATTTT

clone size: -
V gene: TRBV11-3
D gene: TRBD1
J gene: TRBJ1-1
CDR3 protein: CASSYTGGTEAFF
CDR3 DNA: TGTGCCAGCAGCTATACAGGGGGGACTGAAGCTTTCTTT